This passage covers 27 T cell receptor beta chains from one sample sequenced in a study of OX40 agonist ivuxolimab in advanced cancers. Using immunoSEQ multiplex PCR, the repertoire was profiled, and TCRdb retains in-frame clones only, with some absent. The profile covers 8,000 to 10,000 clones, with 89% appearing a single time and about 13% taken by the ten largest. The sample was CD4+ or CD8+ T cells sorted from blood, taken in a trial of the OX40 agonist ivuxolimab. The origin of the receptors is an adult with an advanced solid tumor such as melanoma, head and neck, liver or kidney cancer.

The V call is TRBV4-1, the J call TRBJ2-1; D tentatively reads TRBD1 or TRBD2 (6 bases each). The CDR3 covers 15 residues. The ends were cut back, 4 bases at V and 6 bases at J, with 16 bases in the middle. Looked up from germline, CDR1 is MGHRA and CDR2 is YSYEKL. The CDR3: CASSPEGGRLNEQFF. DNA of the CDR3: TGCGCCAGCAGCCCTGAGGGGGGTCGACTCAATGAGCAGTTCTTC.

In this sample, this clone turned up once. The chain couples TRBV6-6 to TRBJ1-2; 8 positions agree with TRBD1. The junction had 12 bases not matched to a gene; V was cut back by 11 bases and J by 7 bases. Germline assignment: CDR1 MNHNY and CDR2 SVGAGI (reference sequence). The CDR3 length is 13 residues. For the CDR3, the DNA is TGTGCCGCTGGGGGGCAGGGGGCCGTTGGCTACACCTTC. Translated, it gives CAAGGQGAVGYTF.

The V gene is TRBV6-1, the J gene TRBJ2-7; TRBD1 agrees at 9 bases. The CDR3 sequence is 14 residues long. The germline CDR1 and CDR2 sequences are MNHNS and SASEGT. V gave up 5 bases and J gave up 6 bases; unmatched junction bases: 8. CDR3 sequence reads: CASSITGGMSEQYF. For the CDR3, the DNA is TGTGCCAGCAGTATAACAGGGGGCATGTCCGAGCAGTACTTC.

The V and J genes are TRBV6-6 and TRBJ2-2; 10 nucleotides match TRBD1. The CDR3 extends over 16 amino acids. Germline V CDR1 and CDR2: MNHNY, SVGAGI (reference sequence). The V and J ends lost 0 bases and 7 bases, in that order; junction bases with no gene match: 5. CDR3 region: CASSYSRTGGSGELFF. The CDR3 DNA reads TGTGCCAGCAGTTACTCGAGGACAGGGGGTAGCGGGGAGCTGTTTTTT.

The J gene is TRBJ1-5, the V gene TRBV19; D might be TRBD1 (6 bases). There are 16 residues in the CDR3. Germline V CDR1 and CDR2: LNHDA, SQIVND (reference sequence). Trimming stripped 4 bases from V and 3 bases from J, with 16 bases between. CDR3 in amino acids: CASSTYRVLVNQPQHF. CDR3 bases: TGTGCCAGTAGTACCTACAGGGTTTTAGTCAATCAGCCCCAGCATTTT.

In DNA, the CDR3 is TGTGCCAGCACCTCGGGGGCAAATGGGGCCAACGTCCTGACTTTC. This gives the protein CASTSGANGANVLTF. The chain uses TRBV5-5 and TRBJ2-6, with D perhaps assigned TRBD1 or TRBD2 (6 bases each). In germline, CDR1 is SGHKS, CDR2 YYEKEE (reference sequence). This CDR3 spans 15 amino acids. V dropped 6 bases and J dropped 3 bases, with 13 bases sitting between them.

J is TRBJ1-2 and V is TRBV7-9, with D unresolved. The germline V gene has CDR1 SEHNR and CDR2 FQNEAQ (reference sequence). Trimming removed 5 bases at V and 4 bases at J, with 8 bases between. The CDR3 is 12 amino acids. This CDR3 is CASSQEGYGYTF. The CDR3 DNA is TGTGCCAGCAGCCAGGAGGGCTATGGCTACACCTTC.

The CDR3, as DNA: TGTGCCAGCAGCCGAGGGACTAGCGGCTACGAGCAGTACTTC. It is translated as CASSRGTSGYEQYF. This rearrangement joins TRBV7-6 to TRBJ2-7; 11 bases line up with TRBD2. Losses at the gene ends were 5 bases for V and 3 bases for J; bases not matched to a gene: 3. The CDR3 has 14 amino acids. Germline V gene lookup returns CDR1 SGHVS and CDR2 FNYEAQ.

V and J are TRBV19 and TRBJ2-3, with 7 bases fitting TRBD1. The germline V gene encodes CDR1 LNHDA and CDR2 SQIVND (reference sequence). The CDR3 totals 14 residues. Trimming removed 7 bases from V and 1 base from J; junction bases left unmatched: 5. CDR3 sequence: CASNPGQGTDTQYF. The DNA for the CDR3 is TGTGCCAGTAACCCCGGACAGGGCACAGATACGCAGTATTTT. Full variable domain (missing parts from reference TRBV19 and TRBJ2-3): DGGITQSPKYLFRKEGQNVTLSCEQNLNHDAMYWYRQDPGQGLRLIYYSQIVNDFQKGDIAEGYSVSREKKESFPLTVTSAQKNPTAFYLCASNPGQGTDTQYFGPGTRLTVL.

The V call is TRBV5-4, the J call TRBJ1-2; possibly TRBD1 for D (5 bases). Germline V gives CDR1 SGHNT, CDR2 YYREEE (reference sequence). V was trimmed by 4 bases and J by 4 bases, leaving 20 bases between them. The CDR3 length is 16 residues. The CDR3 DNA sequence: TGTGCCAGCAGCACGGGTGGGACGGGGGTCACCTATGGCTACACCTTC. It encodes CASSTGGTGVTYGYTF.

This sequence joins TRBV18 and TRBJ2-5; 14 bases line up with TRBD2. The CDR3 runs 16 residues. Trimming cost V 4 bases and J 2 bases; bases outside gene matches: 3. Germline V gene lookup returns CDR1 KGHSH and CDR2 LQKENI. CDR3 sequence reads: CASSQGLAGVQETQYF. CDR3 nucleotide sequence: TGTGCCAGCTCACAGGGACTAGCGGGAGTTCAAGAGACCCAGTACTTC.

The rearrangement joins TRBV11-2 to TRBJ2-7; no firm D call. The V gene's germline CDR1 is SGHAT and CDR2 FQNNGV. Trimming cost V 2 bases and J 2 bases, with 10 bases left between them. The CDR3 contains 14 residues. The CDR3 protein is CASSLLYRTYEQYF. The CDR3 DNA is TGTGCCAGCAGCTTATTGTACAGAACCTACGAGCAGTACTTC.

The count of this clone is one. This chain links TRBV27 with TRBJ2-7, with D unclear. This CDR3 has 15 residues. Germline V CDR1 and CDR2: MNHEY, SMNVEV (reference sequence). V was shortened by 7 bases and J by 5 bases, with 21 bases between the two germline ends. Here the CDR3 reads CASTFLSGPPHEQYF. CDR3 DNA: TGTGCCAGCACCTTTCTTTCCGGCCCCCCCCACGAGCAGTACTTC.

CDR3 amino acids: CASSVLGRGEQYF. The CDR3 DNA is TGTGCCAGCAGTGTTCTGGGCCGAGGCGAGCAGTACTTC. This chain connects TRBV2 to TRBJ2-7; no clear D gene. CDR1 SNHLY and CDR2 FYNNEI come from the germline V gene. Trimming cost V 4 bases and J 6 bases, with 13 bases left between them. This CDR3 has 13 amino acids.

The chain joins TRBV7-3 to TRBJ1-1; D gene unclear. CDR1 SGHTA and CDR2 FQGTGA come from the germline V gene. Trimming stripped 0 bases from V and 1 base from J, with 9 bases between. This CDR3 has 15 residues. CDR3 loop: CASSLTGGRNTEAFF. The CDR3 DNA follows: TGTGCCAGCAGCTTAACGGGCGGGAGGAACACTGAAGCTTTCTTT.

The rearrangement joins TRBV27 to TRBJ2-3; perhaps TRBD2 as D (6 bases). The CDR3 has 15 amino acids. Germline V gives CDR1 MNHEY, CDR2 SMNVEV (reference sequence). V gave up 6 bases and J gave up 1 base, with 14 bases separating them. CDR3 sequence: CASRRRREGTDTQYF. DNA of the CDR3: TGTGCCAGCAGACGTAGGAGGGAGGGCACAGATACGCAGTATTTT.

This clone was counted a single time. The rearrangement joins TRBV7-5 to TRBJ2-5; the DNA was not compared with TRBD1, the D call given in the table. TRBV7-5 is tagged as a pseudogene. CDR3 length: 15 amino acids. The CDR3 region has the DNA TGTGCCAGAACCCCCACCGGGACATCCCAAGAGACCCAGTACTTC. Protein sequence: CARTPTGTSQETQYF.

The J gene is TRBJ2-1, the V gene TRBV6-5; D might be TRBD1 or TRBD2, each matching 5 bases. V lost 0 bases, J lost 7 bases, and 16 bases lay in between. This CDR3 comprises 16 residues. From germline, CDR1 is MNHEY and CDR2 SVGAGI. The CDR3 DNA reads TGTGCCAGCAGTTACTCCCCACGGACACTAGGTAATGAGCAGTTCTTC. Residues: CASSYSPRTLGNEQFF.

The rearrangement links TRBV6-4 to TRBJ2-3; weak D call: TRBD1 (5 bases). The CDR3 contains 14 residues. CDR1 and CDR2 (germline): MRHNA, SNTAGT. V lost 4 bases and J 2 bases, leaving 10 bases between the germline ends. The CDR3 region has the DNA TGTGCCAGCAGTGCGACAGCCGCCACAGATACGCAGTATTTT. Its translation is CASSATAATDTQYF.

The V gene is TRBV25-1, the J gene TRBJ2-4; 10 positions match TRBD1. The CDR3 has 17 amino acids. Looked up from germline, CDR1 is MGHDK and CDR2 is SYGVNS. After removal of 6 bases from V and 3 bases from J, the junction contained 11 bases not matched to a gene. The CDR3 protein is CASSHGGTGAGKNIQYF. CDR3 sequence (DNA): TGTGCCAGCAGCCACGGGGGGACAGGGGCGGGCAAAAACATTCAGTACTTC.

The genes are TRBV27 and TRBJ2-6; tentatively, D is TRBD1 (5 bases). From germline, CDR1 is MNHEY and CDR2 SMNVEV (reference sequence). With 4 bases removed from V and 0 bases from J, the gap between germline ends came to 10 bases. The CDR3 is 16 amino acids. The CDR3 DNA sequence: TGTGCCAGCAGTTCGTACAGGAGCTCTGGGGCCAACGTCCTGACTTTC. It yields the protein CASSSYRSSGANVLTF.

The table lists this clone with a few counts. This sequence joins TRBV7-8 and TRBJ2-1; 9 bases align to TRBD1. The CDR3 runs 16 residues. Unmatched junction bases numbered 8, after V lost 0 bases and J lost 8 bases. Germline V gene data show CDR1 as SGHVS and CDR2 as FQNEAQ. CDR3 coding DNA: TGTGCCAGCAGCTTAGCGCAAACAGGGGGCGGGCATGAGCAGTTCTTC. This encodes CASSLAQTGGGHEQFF.

This clone showed up just once. The V gene is TRBV7-8, the J gene TRBJ1-5; 11 bases line up with TRBD1. CDR1 is SGHVS, CDR2 FQNEAQ, per germline. V lost 0 bases, J lost 0 bases, and 4 bases stayed unmatched. CDR3 length equals 18 residues. CDR3 loop: CASSLAGQGEYSNQPQHF. CDR3 DNA sequence: TGTGCCAGCAGCTTAGCGGGACAGGGGGAGTATAGCAATCAGCCCCAGCATTTT.

The chain has TRBV30 and TRBJ1-4; D remains unclear. Germline CDR1 reads GTSNPN; CDR2 reads SVGIG (reference sequence). V lost 3 bases and J lost 8, with 13 bases in between. This CDR3 has 13 residues. In DNA form, the CDR3 reads TGTGCCTGGAGCCGAACCGAGGCCGAAAAACTGTTTTTT. Its translation is CAWSRTEAEKLFF. Full variable domain (rest looked up from reference TRBV30 and TRBJ1-4): SQTIHQWPATLVQPVGSPLSLECTVEGTSNPNLYWYRQAAGRGLQLLFYSVGIGQISSEVPQNLSASRPQDRQFILSSKKLLLSDSGFYLCAWSRTEAEKLFFGSGTQLSVL.

Regarding this clone: The junction departs from the called germline gene at one end, perhaps through a read error. The chain combines TRBV25-1 with TRBJ1-4; 9 nucleotides line up with TRBD1. Germline-derived CDR1 and CDR2 are MGHDK and SYGVNS. The CDR3 has 12 residues. The chain's CDR3 is CEPTGGREKLFF. CDR3 DNA sequence: TGCGAGCCGACAGGGGGTAGGGAAAAACTGTTTTTT. The complete variable domain, with remaining parts taken from reference TRBV25-1 and TRBJ1-4, reads EADIYQTPRYLVIGTGKKITLECSQTMGHDKMYWYQQDPGMELHLIHYSYGVNSTEKGDLSSESTVSRIRTEHFPLTLESARPSHTSQYLCEPTGGREKLFFGSGTQLSVL.

The genes are TRBV30 and TRBJ1-3; D not certain. CDR3 size: 12 residues. V shed 6 bases and J shed 0 bases, with 6 bases lying between them. Per the germline V gene, CDR1 is GTSNPN and CDR2 is SVGIG (reference sequence). The CDR3, as DNA: TGTGCCTGCAGGAGCTCTGGAAACACCATATATTTT. This gives the protein CACRSSGNTIYF. Full variable domain (remainder filled in from reference TRBV30 and TRBJ1-3): SQTIHQWPATLVQPVGSPLSLECTVEGTSNPNLYWYRQAAGRGLQLLFYSVGIGQISSEVPQNLSASRPQDRQFILSSKKLLLSDSGFYLCACRSSGNTIYFGEGSWLTVV.

In its sample, this clone was seen once. The V gene is TRBV5-1, the J gene TRBJ1-6; D gene uncertain. V was shortened by 6 bases and J by 5 bases, with 12 bases between the two germline ends. Germline V gene lookup returns CDR1 SGHRS and CDR2 YFSETQ. The CDR3 runs 14 residues. The DNA of the CDR3 is TGCGCCAGCAAAGAGGCGGGCAATAATTCACCCCTCCACTTT. This translates into CASKEAGNNSPLHF.